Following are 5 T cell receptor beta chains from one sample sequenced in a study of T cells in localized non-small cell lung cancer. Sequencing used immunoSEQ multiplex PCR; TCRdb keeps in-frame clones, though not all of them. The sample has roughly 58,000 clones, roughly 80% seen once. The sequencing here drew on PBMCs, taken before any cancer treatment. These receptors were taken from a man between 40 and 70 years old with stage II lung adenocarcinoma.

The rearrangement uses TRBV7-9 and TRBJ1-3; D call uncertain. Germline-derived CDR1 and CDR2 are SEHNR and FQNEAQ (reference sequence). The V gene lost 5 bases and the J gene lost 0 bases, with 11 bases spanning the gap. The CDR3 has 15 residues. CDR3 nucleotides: TGTGCCAGCAGCCCGGACGGCCGCTCTGGAAACACCATATATTTT. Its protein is CASSPDGRSGNTIYF.

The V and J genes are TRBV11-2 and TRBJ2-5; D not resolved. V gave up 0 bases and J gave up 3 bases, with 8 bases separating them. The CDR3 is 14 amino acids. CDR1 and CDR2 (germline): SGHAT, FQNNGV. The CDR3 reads CASSLEPSKETQYF. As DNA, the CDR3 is TGTGCCAGCAGCTTAGAACCCTCCAAAGAGACCCAGTACTTC.

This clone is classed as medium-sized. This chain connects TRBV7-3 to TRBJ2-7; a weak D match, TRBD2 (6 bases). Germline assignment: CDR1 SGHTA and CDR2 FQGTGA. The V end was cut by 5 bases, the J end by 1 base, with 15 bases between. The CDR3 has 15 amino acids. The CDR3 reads CASSPQSGESYEQYF. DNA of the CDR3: TGTGCCAGCAGCCCGCAGTCGGGAGAGTCCTACGAGCAGTACTTC.

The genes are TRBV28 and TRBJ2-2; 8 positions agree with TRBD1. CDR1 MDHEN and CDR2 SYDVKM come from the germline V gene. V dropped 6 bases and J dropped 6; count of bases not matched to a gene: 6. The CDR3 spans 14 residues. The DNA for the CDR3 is TGTGCCAGCAGGGGCCAGGGGGCCCCCGGGGAGCTGTTTTTT. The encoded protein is CASRGQGAPGELFF. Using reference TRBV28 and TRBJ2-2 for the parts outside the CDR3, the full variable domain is DVKVTQSSRYLVKRTGEKVFLECVQDMDHENMFWYRQDPGLGLRLIYFSYDVKMKEKGDIPEGYSVSREKKERFSLILESASTNQTSMYLCASRGQGAPGELFFGEGSRLTVL.

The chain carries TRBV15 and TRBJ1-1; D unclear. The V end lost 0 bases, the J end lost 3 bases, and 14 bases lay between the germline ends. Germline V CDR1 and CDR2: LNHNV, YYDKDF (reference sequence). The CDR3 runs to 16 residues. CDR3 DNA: TGTGCCACCAGCAGAGATCTTGGTGGAGGTGACACTGAAGCTTTCTTT. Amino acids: CATSRDLGGGDTEAFF.